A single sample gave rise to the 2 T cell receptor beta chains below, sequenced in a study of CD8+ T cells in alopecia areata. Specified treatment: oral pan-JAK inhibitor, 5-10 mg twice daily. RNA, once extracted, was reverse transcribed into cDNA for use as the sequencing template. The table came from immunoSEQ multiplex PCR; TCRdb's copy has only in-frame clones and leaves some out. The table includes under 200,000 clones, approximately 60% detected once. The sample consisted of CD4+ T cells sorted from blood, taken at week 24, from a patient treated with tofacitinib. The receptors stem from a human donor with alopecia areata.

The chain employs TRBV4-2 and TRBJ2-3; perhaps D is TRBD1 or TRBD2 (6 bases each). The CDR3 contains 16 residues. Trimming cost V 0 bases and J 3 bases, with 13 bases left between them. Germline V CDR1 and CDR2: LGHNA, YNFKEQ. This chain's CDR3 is CASSQEFGGGTDTQYF. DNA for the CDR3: TGTGCCAGCAGCCAAGAATTTGGAGGGGGGACAGATACGCAGTATTTT.

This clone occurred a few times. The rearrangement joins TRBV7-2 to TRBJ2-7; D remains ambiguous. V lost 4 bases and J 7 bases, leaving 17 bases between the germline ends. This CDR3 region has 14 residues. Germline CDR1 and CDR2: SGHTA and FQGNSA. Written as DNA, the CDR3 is TGTGCCAGCAGCTCAGGTTCCCGTATTATGGAGCAGTACTTC. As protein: CASSSGSRIMEQYF.